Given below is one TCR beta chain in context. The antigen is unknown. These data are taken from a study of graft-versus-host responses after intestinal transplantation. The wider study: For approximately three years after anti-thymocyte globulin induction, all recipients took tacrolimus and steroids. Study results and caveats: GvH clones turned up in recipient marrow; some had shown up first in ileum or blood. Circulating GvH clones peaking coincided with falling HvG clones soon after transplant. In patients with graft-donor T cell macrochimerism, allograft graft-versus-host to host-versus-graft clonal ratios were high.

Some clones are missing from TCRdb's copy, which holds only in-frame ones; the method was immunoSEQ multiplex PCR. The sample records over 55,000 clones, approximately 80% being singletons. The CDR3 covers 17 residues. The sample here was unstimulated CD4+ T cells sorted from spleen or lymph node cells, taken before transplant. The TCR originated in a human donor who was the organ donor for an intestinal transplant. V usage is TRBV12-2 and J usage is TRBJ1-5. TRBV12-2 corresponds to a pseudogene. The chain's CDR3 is CASPWGERWGSNQPQHF. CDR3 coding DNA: TGTGCAAGTCCTTGGGGGGAGAGGTGGGGGAGCAATCAGCCCCAGCATTTT.